This T cell receptor (beta chain) appears in the sequencing data of a study of shared clonotypes between healthy human individuals. This table comes from immunoSEQ multiplex PCR, and its TCRdb copy is limited to in-frame clones, with some not included. This sample has over a million clones, with about four fifths found just once. This CDR3 region has 12 residues. Germline V gene lookup returns CDR1 SQVTM and CDR2 ANQGSEA. V shed 4 bases and J shed 2 bases, with 6 bases lying between them. To note about this clone: Different DNA sequences within this sample yield the same CDR3.

This sequence was found in a man aged 18 to 29 in good health. Some clones in this sample may be carry-over from other donors' samples. The sample taken for sequencing was memory CD4+ T cells from PBMCs. Documented subset: CD45RA-negative fraction. This rearrangement joins TRBV29-1 to TRBJ1-3; the D is unclear. The CDR3 protein is CSVVGPGNTIYF. CDR3 bases: TGCAGCGTTGTTGGACCTGGAAACACCATATATTTT.